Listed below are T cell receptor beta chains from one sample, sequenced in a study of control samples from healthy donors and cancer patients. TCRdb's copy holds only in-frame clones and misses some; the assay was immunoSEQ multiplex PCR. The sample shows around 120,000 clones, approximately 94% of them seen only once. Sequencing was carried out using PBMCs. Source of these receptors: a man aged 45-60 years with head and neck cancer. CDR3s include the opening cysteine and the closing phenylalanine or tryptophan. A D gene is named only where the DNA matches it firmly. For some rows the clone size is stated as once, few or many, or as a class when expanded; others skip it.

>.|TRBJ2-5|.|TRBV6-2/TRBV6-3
TGTGCCAGCAGTTACTCGATTAAAGGCCTTGGAGGGGAGACCCAGTACTTC
CASSYSIKGLGGETQYF
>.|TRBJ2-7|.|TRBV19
TGTGCCAGTACTCCCCTCGGCGAGCAGTACTTC
CASTPLGEQYF
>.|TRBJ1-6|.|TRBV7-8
TGTGCCAGCAGCCCACTAAAGCGTGACAATTCACCCCTCCACTTT
CASSPLKRDNSPLHF
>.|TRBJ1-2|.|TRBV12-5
TGTGCTAGTGCCGATTTGGACGGCAACTATGGCTACACCTTC
CASADLDGNYGYTF
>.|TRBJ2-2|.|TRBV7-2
TGTGCCAGCAGCTTAACCCAGGGAGGGGAGCTGTTTTTT
CASSLTQGGELFF
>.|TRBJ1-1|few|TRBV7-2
TGTGCCAGCAGCTTTACAGCGGGCCACCCGAGGGGCACTGAAGCTTTCTTT
CASSFTAGHPRGTEAFF
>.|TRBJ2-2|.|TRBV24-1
TGTGCCACCAGTGATTCCCGTGGGCAGACCACCGGGGAGCTGTTTTTT
CATSDSRGQTTGELFF
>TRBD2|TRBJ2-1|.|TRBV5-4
TGTGCCACATTAGCGGGGGGGGCTAGTAATGAGCAGTTCTTC
CATLAGGASNEQFF
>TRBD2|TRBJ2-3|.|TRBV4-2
TGTGCCAGCAGCCCGGAACTAGCGGGGGGGCTCACAGATACGCAGTATTTT
CASSPELAGGLTDTQYF
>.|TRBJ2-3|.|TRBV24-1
TGTGCCACCAGTGATTTTCCAGCTTCAGATACGCAGTATTTT
CATSDFPASDTQYF
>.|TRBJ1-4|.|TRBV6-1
TGTGCCAGCAGTGAAGAGGACAGCGGGGGAGAAAAACTGTTTTTT
CASSEEDSGGEKLFF
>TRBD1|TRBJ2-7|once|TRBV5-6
TGTGCCAGCAGCTTATATCCACAGGGGAACTACGAGCAGTACTTC
CASSLYPQGNYEQYF
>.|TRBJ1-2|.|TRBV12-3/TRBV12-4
TGTGCCAGCAGTTTCCGGGAAGTATATGGCTACACCTTC
CASSFREVYGYTF
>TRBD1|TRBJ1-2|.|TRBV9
TGTGCCAGCAGCGCCCGGACAGGGGGCTCGTATGGCTACACCTTC
CASSARTGGSYGYTF
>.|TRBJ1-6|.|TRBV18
TGTGCCAGCTCACCAACCCCTAGCTCCTATAATTCACCCCTCCACTTT
CASSPTPSSYNSPLHF
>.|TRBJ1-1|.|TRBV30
TGTGCCTGGAGTCCCCAGGTAAACACTGAAGCTTTCTTT
CAWSPQVNTEAFF